A single sample gave rise to the 32 T cell receptor beta chains below, sequenced in a study of T cell repertoires in cytomegalovirus infection. TCRdb passed the reads through MiXCR, listing each CDR3 protein once. This table holds 650,000 to 900,000 distinct CDR3 sequences, about 33% found once. Their antigen targets remain unknown. The sample consisted of cultured CD8+ T cells from PBMCs, taken from culture after CMV antigen stimulation. The receptors come from a human donor in good health (CMV status not recorded). Some clones in this sample may be carry-over from other donors' samples.

This clonotype occurred a few times. V usage is TRBV7-6 and J usage is TRBJ2-3; TRBD2 is a possible D gene (5 bases). This CDR3 is built from 15 residues. The V end lost 5 bases, the J end lost 4 bases, and 16 bases lay between the germline ends. CDR1 and CDR2 from the germline V gene are SGHVS and FNYEAQ. The CDR3 DNA sequence: TGTGCCAGCAGCCAAGGGCTGGAGGACTCAGATACGCAGTATTTT. Its translation is CASSQGLEDSDTQYF.

As for this clonotype: A single base separates this from a much larger clone, so it may be a read error. The J gene is TRBJ2-1, the V gene TRBV7-6; 9 nucleotides match TRBD2. From germline, CDR1 is SGHVS and CDR2 FNYEAQ. The CDR3 is 15 amino acids. The DNA of the CDR3 is TGTGTCAGCAGCGGTAGCGGGGGACCTTACAATGAGCAGTTCTTC. This codes for CVSSGSGGPYNEQFF.

The chain employs TRBV29-1 and TRBJ2-7; the D is unclear. The V gene lost 5 bases and the J gene lost 4 bases, with 6 bases spanning the gap. Germline-derived CDR1 and CDR2 are SQVTM and ANQGSEA. The CDR3 consists of 10 residues. The CDR3 sequence is CSVLEYEQYF. DNA of the CDR3: TGCAGCGTTCTGGAGTACGAGCAGTACTTC.

This clonotype was detected a few times. The chain employs TRBV27 and TRBJ2-3; 10 bases are a match to TRBD1. Germline lookup yields CDR1 MNHEY and CDR2 SMNVEV (reference sequence). This CDR3 spans 19 amino acids. V was pared by 2 bases and J by 2 bases, with 13 bases of the junction left unmatched. CDR3 residues: CASSLKDRGGGPITDTQYF. CDR3 bases: TGTGCCAGCAGTTTAAAGGACAGGGGGGGGGGTCCCATCACAGATACGCAGTATTTT.

The CDR3 coding sequence is TGTGCCAGTAGTATAAGGGACTATGGGACAGATACGCAGTATTTT. This translates into CASSIRDYGTDTQYF. The J gene is TRBJ2-3, the V gene TRBV19; 7 bases agree with TRBD2. CDR3 size: 15 residues. From germline, CDR1 is LNHDA and CDR2 SQIVND (reference sequence). The V segment lost 2 bases and the J segment 3 bases; nucleotides outside the gene matches: 5.

The CDR3: CASSQLSDTQYF. CDR3 DNA: TGCGCCAGCAGCCAATTATCAGATACGCAGTATTTT. The V gene is TRBV4-1, the J gene TRBJ2-3, with no clear D. The CDR3 length is 12 residues. CDR1 and CDR2 from the germline V gene are MGHRA and YSYEKL. The V and J ends lost 2 bases and 4 bases respectively, with 4 bases between them.

The rearrangement links TRBV6-2 or TRBV6-3 to TRBJ2-1; the D call may be TRBD1 or TRBD2 (5 bases each). The length of the CDR3 is 16 residues. V lost 4 bases and J 0 bases, leaving 13 bases between the germline ends. Germline CDR1 reads MNHEY; CDR2 reads SVGEGT. The CDR3 bases are TGTGCCAGCAGTTCCTCTGGGGGATTCTCCTACAATGAGCAGTTCTTC. Protein product: CASSSSGGFSYNEQFF.

The genes are TRBV20-1 and TRBJ1-2; D not resolved. Germline V CDR1 and CDR2: DFQATT, SNEGSKA (reference sequence). The CDR3 totals 13 residues. The V end was cut by 0 bases, the J end by 4 bases, with 9 bases between. CDR3 coding DNA: TGCAGTGCTAGAGATTATCCCAGCTATGGCTACACCTTC. It specifies CSARDYPSYGYTF.

This sequence joins TRBV2 and TRBJ2-1; D might be TRBD2 (6 bases). V dropped 8 bases and J dropped 6 bases, with 11 bases sitting between them. Germline CDR1 is SNHLY and CDR2 is FYNNEI. The length of the CDR3 is 12 residues. In DNA, the CDR3 is TGTGCCAGCCCCGGAGGGGTCAATGAGCAGTTCTTC. This translates into CASPGGVNEQFF. The whole variable domain, remainder taken from reference TRBV2 and TRBJ2-1, is EPEVTQTPSHQVTQMGQEVILRCVPISNHLYFYWYRQILGQKVEFLVSFYNNEISEKSEIFDDQFSVERPDGSNFTLKIRSTKLEDSAMYFCASPGGVNEQFFGPGTRLTVL.

There are many counts of this clonotype. This chain links TRBV19 with TRBJ1-1; no clear D. The CDR3 spans 14 residues. CDR1 and CDR2 from the germline V gene are LNHDA and SQIVND (reference sequence). Trimming took 5 bases from V and 0 from J, leaving 10 bases between them. Here the CDR3 reads CASSASTLNTEAFF. The CDR3 DNA is TGTGCCAGTAGTGCCTCGACGCTGAACACTGAAGCTTTCTTT. Full variable domain (rest looked up from reference TRBV19 and TRBJ1-1): DGGITQSPKYLFRKEGQNVTLSCEQNLNHDAMYWYRQDPGQGLRLIYYSQIVNDFQKGDIAEGYSVSREKKESFPLTVTSAQKNPTAFYLCASSASTLNTEAFFGQGTRLTVV.

In its sample, this clonotype was seen a few times. This chain connects TRBV29-1 to TRBJ2-3, with TRBD2 matching over 10 bases. V shed 0 bases and J 4 bases; nucleotides not matched to a gene: 7. The CDR3 is 16 amino acids. CDR1 is SQVTM and CDR2 is ANQGSEA in the germline V gene. CDR3 sequence reads: CSVEDKRGGGSDTQYF. The DNA of the CDR3 is TGCAGCGTTGAAGACAAGCGGGGGGGGGGGTCAGATACGCAGTATTTT.

This sequence joins TRBV3-1 and TRBJ2-1; 12 nucleotides agree with TRBD2. From germline, CDR1 is LGHDT and CDR2 YNNKEL (reference sequence). V dropped 6 bases and J dropped 2; count of bases not matched to a gene: 5. The CDR3 spans 16 residues. CDR3 in amino acids: CASRTSGGSAYNEQFF. In DNA form, the CDR3 reads TGTGCCAGCAGAACTAGCGGGGGGAGCGCCTACAATGAGCAGTTCTTC.

Concerning this clonotype: Because the CDR3's place on the DNA is in doubt, the DNA is left out and the CDR3 is given as listed by TCRdb. V and J are TRBV27 and TRBJ2-1; the DNA was not compared with TRBD1, the D call given in the table. The CDR3 adds up to 13 amino acids, both ends counted. Germline V gene sequence: CDR1 MNHEY, CDR2 SMNVEV (reference sequence). CDR3 protein: CASSPPGRAGQFF.

The table lists this clonotype with a few counts. The chain recombines TRBV10-3 with TRBJ1-1; possible D gene TRBD1, 6 bases. The CDR3 runs to 14 residues. With 10 bases removed from V and 0 bases from J, the gap between germline ends came to 15 bases. The germline CDR1 and CDR2 sequences are ENHRY and SYGVKD. Here the CDR3 reads CASRDKPMNTEAFF. The CDR3 DNA reads TGTGCCAGCAGGGACAAGCCAATGAACACTGAAGCTTTCTTT.

This clonotype was detected only a few times. The J gene is TRBJ2-1, the V gene TRBV19, with 7 bases aligning to TRBD1. The germline V gene encodes CDR1 LNHDA and CDR2 SQIVND (reference sequence). Trimming at V came to 1 base and at J to 6 bases, leaving 9 bases not matched to a gene. CDR3 length: 16 residues. CDR3 nucleotides: TGTGCCAGTAGTATAGGTTTCCTGGCAGGGGGCAATGAGCAGTTCTTC. Residues: CASSIGFLAGGNEQFF.

This clonotype was detected only a few times. This chain uses TRBV7-9 with TRBJ2-4, with TRBD1 as a possible D gene (6 bases). The CDR3 sequence is 14 residues long. Trimming left V 2 bases short and J 6 bases short, with 11 bases between. CDR1 and CDR2 from the germline V gene are SEHNR and FQNEAQ (reference sequence). The CDR3 coding sequence is TGTGCCAGCAGCTTATCAGGACAGCGAAACATTCAGTACTTC. This translates into CASSLSGQRNIQYF.

This clonotype has just a few counts. The chain joins TRBV27 to TRBJ1-4, with 9 bases identical to TRBD1. J was trimmed by 4 bases and V by 3 bases; bases with no gene match: 6. The germline gives CDR1 MNHEY, CDR2 SMNVEV (reference sequence). The CDR3 sequence is 16 residues long. The CDR3 DNA follows: TGTGCCAGCAGTTTGTCACAGGGGGCTAATAATGAAAAACTGTTTTTT. Protein: CASSLSQGANNEKLFF.

This rearrangement joins TRBV27 to TRBJ2-7; D ambiguous. Trimming left V 4 bases short and J 1 base short, with 11 bases between. This CDR3 contains 14 residues. CDR1 MNHEY and CDR2 SMNVEV come from the germline V gene (reference sequence). The DNA for the CDR3 is TGTGCCAGCAGTTCTTATCCACTTTCCTACGAGCAGTACTTC. The encoded protein is CASSSYPLSYEQYF.

As concerns this clonotype: A single base separates this from a much larger clone, so it may be a read error. The rearrangement links TRBV6-1 to TRBJ1-3; possible D gene TRBD1, 6 bases. The CDR3 runs 15 residues. Germline V lookup: CDR1 MNHNS, CDR2 SASEGT. CDR3 DNA sequence: TGTGCCAGCAGTGAAGAGGACAGCTCTGGAAACTCCATATATTTT. Its protein product is CASSEEDSSGNSIYF.

This clonotype showed up many times. The chain recombines TRBV28 with TRBJ2-3; no reliable D call. The CDR3 totals 14 residues. Germline V lookup: CDR1 MDHEN, CDR2 SYDVKM. V was trimmed by 1 base and J by 0 bases, leaving 5 bases between them. The chain's CDR3 is CASSLSASTDTQYF. In DNA, the CDR3 is TGTGCCAGCAGTTTATCGGCTAGCACAGATACGCAGTATTTT.

Details on this clonotype: At one end, the junction sequence differs from germline, possibly due to a read error. J is TRBJ2-1 and V is TRBV7-6; 13 bases agree with TRBD2. Germline V lookup: CDR1 SGHVS, CDR2 FNYEAQ. The CDR3 sequence is 18 residues long. CDR3 in amino acids: CANSLSPGLAGIYNEQFF. The CDR3 coding sequence is TGTGCCAACAGCTTGAGTCCGGGACTAGCGGGGATATACAATGAGCAGTTCTTC.

As to this clonotype: A much more abundant neighbour one base away suggests this may be a read error. The chain has TRBV6-6 and TRBJ2-3; 9 bases are a match to TRBD2. The CDR3 covers 14 residues. Germline assignment: CDR1 MNHNY and CDR2 SVGAGI (reference sequence). V lost 6 bases to trimming and J lost 4 bases; unmatched junction nucleotides: 5. This CDR3 is CASSSSGEADTQYF. For the CDR3, the DNA is TGTGCCAGCAGCTCTAGCGGGGAGGCAGATACGCAGTATTTT.

The chain is built from TRBV5-8 and TRBJ1-1; 8 bases align to TRBD1. V lost 4 bases, J lost 8 bases, and 10 bases stayed unmatched. In germline, CDR1 is SGHTS, CDR2 YDEGEE. The CDR3 has 14 amino acids. CDR3 amino acids: CASSAATGEVEAFF. The CDR3 DNA follows: TGTGCCAGCAGCGCGGCGACAGGGGAGGTCGAAGCTTTCTTT.

There are many counts of this clonotype. CDR3 coding DNA: TGTGCCAGCAGTTACTCGGGCAGGGACGCTTTCTTT. It is translated as CASSYSGRDAFF. The rearrangement joins TRBV6-5 to TRBJ1-1; D is possibly TRBD1 (5 bases). Per germline, CDR1 MNHEY and CDR2 SVGAGI. This CDR3 is built from 12 residues. The V end lost 0 bases, the J end lost 11 bases, and 10 bases lay between the germline ends.

V usage is TRBV20-1 and J usage is TRBJ1-2, with D perhaps matching TRBD1 (5 bases). The V gene's germline CDR1 is DFQATT and CDR2 SNEGSKA (reference sequence). V shed 1 base and J shed 6 bases, with 18 bases lying between them. This CDR3 is built from 15 residues. CDR3 nucleotides: TGCAGTGCTAGAGTCCCAGGGAGGGTAGTAGATGGCTACACCTTC. Translating it yields CSARVPGRVVDGYTF.

This clonotype has only a few counts. The chain links TRBV4-2 to TRBJ1-1; D gene unclear. V gave up 1 base and J gave up 2 bases, with 11 bases separating them. Germline V gene sequence: CDR1 LGHNA, CDR2 YNFKEQ. The CDR3 loop spans 15 amino acids. CDR3 DNA sequence: TGTGCCAGCAGCCAAGTAGACTACCTCAACACTGAAGCTTTCTTT. The encoded protein is CASSQVDYLNTEAFF.

This clonotype was detected a few times. The chain uses TRBV27 and TRBJ2-1; D remains unclear. Trimming stripped 8 bases from V and 5 bases from J, with 16 bases between. The V gene's germline CDR1 is MNHEY and CDR2 SMNVEV (reference sequence). The CDR3 is 14 residues long. CDR3 amino acids: CASRSESLHNEQFF. The CDR3 bases are TGTGCCAGCCGATCAGAGTCCCTACACAATGAGCAGTTCTTC.

This rearrangement joins TRBV4-2 to TRBJ2-7; weak D call: TRBD2 (5 bases). CDR1 and CDR2 from the germline V gene are LGHNA and YNFKEQ. The CDR3 extends over 15 amino acids. The ends were cut back, 0 bases at V and 3 bases at J, with 12 bases in the middle. The CDR3 spells CASSQDGSEFYEQYF. For the CDR3, the DNA is TGTGCCAGCAGCCAAGATGGGAGCGAATTCTACGAGCAGTACTTC.

V is TRBV7-6 and J is TRBJ1-1, with D hard to call. The V gene's germline CDR1 is SGHVS and CDR2 FNYEAQ. The CDR3 extends over 14 amino acids. Trimming removed 7 bases at V and 0 bases at J, with 12 bases between. The CDR3 DNA reads TGTGCCAGCAATGTAGGAACCATGAACACTGAAGCTTTCTTT. It yields the protein CASNVGTMNTEAFF.

This rearrangement joins TRBV27 to TRBJ2-5; weak D call: TRBD1 (5 bases). The CDR3 spans 14 residues. With 7 bases removed from V and 5 bases from J, the gap between germline ends came to 17 bases. Germline V gives CDR1 MNHEY, CDR2 SMNVEV (reference sequence). CDR3 sequence: CASTPWAGMETQYF. The CDR3 nucleotides are TGTGCCAGCACGCCCTGGGCAGGGATGGAGACCCAGTACTTC.

This clonotype was seen repeatedly, ten times or more. J is TRBJ2-3 and V is TRBV6-1; the D is unclear. V was trimmed by 5 bases and J by 2 bases, leaving 14 bases between them. This CDR3 spans 15 amino acids. Germline V gene sequence: CDR1 MNHNS, CDR2 SASEGT. The CDR3 region has the DNA TGTGCCAGCAGTAAACGTATCTCGAACACAGATACGCAGTATTTT. It specifies CASSKRISNTDTQYF.

This chain uses TRBV10-2 with TRBJ1-1; 7 nucleotides align to TRBD1. Germline CDR1 WSHSY, CDR2 SAAADI. With 1 base clipped from V and 2 bases from J, the junction kept 13 bases outside the gene matches. CDR3 length: 18 amino acids. CDR3 sequence: CASSEFRTGPAGNTEAFF. For the CDR3, the DNA is TGCGCCAGCAGTGAGTTTAGGACAGGCCCGGCAGGCAACACTGAAGCTTTCTTT.